Listed here are 22 T cell receptor beta chains from one sample, sequenced in a study of identical twins. MiXCR, run by TCRdb on the 5' RACE reads, gives a single entry per CDR3 protein. The table has 350,000 or so distinct CDR3 sequences, about 12% seen once; the top ten hold around 6.9%. These data were also reused for a study on yellow fever vaccine responses in identical twins.

Specimen: CD8+ T cells sorted from blood. These receptors all stem from a woman between 18 and 29 years old in good health.

This clonotype was counted a few times. This sequence joins TRBV20-1 and TRBJ2-7; D gene uncertain. Between the trimmed V and J ends, which lost 3 bases and 3 bases, there was a span of 12 bases. Per the germline V gene, CDR1 is DFQATT and CDR2 is SNEGSKA (reference sequence). This CDR3 is 13 amino acids long. The chain's CDR3 is CSARMSGIYEQYV. The CDR3 bases are TGCAGTGCTAGGATGTCGGGTATCTACGAGCAGTACGTC.

The rearrangement joins TRBV6-1 to TRBJ2-1, with D hard to call. The CDR3 runs to 12 residues. CDR1 and CDR2 from the germline V gene are MNHNS and SASEGT. Trimming shortened V by 3 bases and J by 9 bases, and 9 bases separated the two germline ends. The CDR3 DNA is TGTGCCAGCAGTGAGGCCGAGGTTGAGCAGTTCTTC. Encoded protein: CASSEAEVEQFF.

This clonotype came up a few times. J is TRBJ1-3 and V is TRBV7-8; 11 bases fit TRBD1. Trimming removed 5 bases from V and 4 bases from J; junction bases left unmatched: 4. The CDR3 extends over 15 amino acids. In germline, CDR1 is SGHVS, CDR2 FQNEAQ. CDR3 protein: CASSGQGAEGNTIYF. The CDR3 DNA follows: TGTGCCAGCAGCGGACAGGGGGCAGAAGGAAACACCATATATTTT.

The chain uses TRBV13 and TRBJ2-1, with 7 nucleotides matching TRBD1. Germline V gives CDR1 PRHDT, CDR2 FYEKMQ (reference sequence). Unmatched junction bases numbered 6, after V lost 3 bases and J lost 4 bases. The CDR3 extends over 15 amino acids. The CDR3 is CASSFSPDRYNEQFF. CDR3 DNA: TGTGCCAGCAGCTTCTCCCCGGACAGGTACAATGAGCAGTTCTTC.

This rearrangement joins TRBV28 to TRBJ2-7; D is tentatively TRBD1 or TRBD2 (5 bases each). Germline values: CDR1 MDHEN, CDR2 SYDVKM. The CDR3 runs to 11 residues. Trimming shortened V by 5 bases and J by 7 bases, and 9 bases separated the two germline ends. In DNA form, the CDR3 reads TGTGCCAGCAGTCTTTGGGGGGAGCAGTACTTC. Protein product: CASSLWGEQYF.

This clonotype occurred a few times. The chain is built from TRBV4-1 and TRBJ2-2; a possible D gene is TRBD2 (6 bases). The V gene lost 4 bases and the J gene lost 1 base, with 16 bases spanning the gap. Per germline, CDR1 MGHRA and CDR2 YSYEKL. The CDR3 sequence is 17 residues long. The CDR3 bases are TGCGCCAGCAGCCCGTTGGGGAGGTCGAGGAACACCGGGGAGCTGTTTTTT. Translated: CASSPLGRSRNTGELFF.

This clonotype came up many times. The chain links TRBV12-3 or TRBV12-4 to TRBJ1-1, with D possibly matching TRBD1 (6 bases). Trimming took 1 base from V and 1 from J, leaving 10 bases between them. The CDR3 is made up of 15 amino acids. The CDR3 DNA reads TGTGCCAGCAGTTTAGTGGGGGCCGAGAACACTGAAGCTTTCTTT. This sequence encodes CASSLVGAENTEAFF.

This chain connects TRBV11-2 to TRBJ1-3; D ambiguous. The CDR3 runs to 13 residues. The V end was cut by 3 bases, the J end by 5 bases, with 8 bases between. Germline lookup yields CDR1 SGHAT and CDR2 FQNNGV. DNA of the CDR3: TGTGCCAGCAGCTTGGGGTCAAGAAACACCATATATTTT. Translated: CASSLGSRNTIYF.

The chain couples TRBV24-1 to TRBJ1-1; D ambiguous. This CDR3 has 13 amino acids. Per the germline V gene, CDR1 is KGHDR and CDR2 is SFDVKD. The V end was cut by 6 bases, the J end by 1 base, with 8 bases between. CDR3 sequence (DNA): TGTGCCACCAGTATTTCGGGGAACACTGAAGCTTTCTTT. It codes for CATSISGNTEAFF.

This chain uses TRBV7-8 with TRBJ2-5; 7 bases match TRBD2. V was clipped by 5 bases and J by 4 bases; unmatched bases: 10. Germline V gene lookup returns CDR1 SGHVS and CDR2 FQNEAQ. The CDR3 is 15 residues long. Written as DNA, the CDR3 is TGTGCCAGCAGCCATAGGGCGGGAGACCCAGAGACCCAGTACTTC. It is translated as CASSHRAGDPETQYF.

The chain is built from TRBV5-1 and TRBJ2-3; 12 positions agree with TRBD2. Losses at the gene ends were 0 bases for V and 1 base for J; bases not matched to a gene: 6. The length of the CDR3 is 18 residues. Germline V gene lookup returns CDR1 SGHRS and CDR2 YFSETQ. As DNA, the CDR3 is TGCGCCAGCAGCTTGGCCCTAGCGGGGGGGCCCGGCACAGATACGCAGTATTTT. It is translated as CASSLALAGGPGTDTQYF.

This clonotype has more than one count but fewer than ten. This chain links TRBV20-1 with TRBJ2-3, with a possible D match to TRBD2 (6 bases). The V end was cut by 5 bases, the J end by 0 bases, with 12 bases between. The V gene's germline CDR1 is DFQATT and CDR2 SNEGSKA (reference sequence). The CDR3 has 14 amino acids. CDR3 nucleotides: TGCAGTGCTGATAGCGGTACTAGCACAGATACGCAGTATTTT. Translated, it gives CSADSGTSTDTQYF.

With respect to this clonotype: A much larger clone sits a single nucleotide away, making a read error possible. In nucleotides, the CDR3 is TGTGCCAGCAGCTCTCGGAACACTGAAGCTTTCTTT. This sequence encodes CASSSRNTEAFF. The rearrangement uses TRBV7-9 and TRBJ1-1, with D unclear. CDR3 length: 12 amino acids. V lost 4 bases and J lost 1, with 4 bases in between. The V gene's germline CDR1 is SEHNR and CDR2 FQNEAQ (reference sequence).

This clonotype showed up just a few times. The chain has TRBV29-1 and TRBJ2-4; D may be TRBD1 or TRBD2 (6 bases each). The CDR3 extends over 12 amino acids. V was shortened by 8 bases and J by 3 bases, with 11 bases between the two germline ends. Germline CDR1 SQVTM, CDR2 ANQGSEA. The CDR3 sequence: CSRGVGKNIQYF. DNA for the CDR3: TGCAGCAGGGGGGTTGGCAAAAACATTCAGTACTTC.

Only a few counts were recorded for this clonotype. The chain has TRBV28 and TRBJ2-2; 11 nucleotides line up with TRBD2. CDR3 length: 17 amino acids. CDR1 is MDHEN and CDR2 is SYDVKM in the germline V gene. Losses at the gene ends were 4 bases for V and 4 bases for J; bases not matched to a gene: 8. The CDR3 here is CASSSASGRQGTGELFF. In DNA form, the CDR3 reads TGTGCCAGCAGTTCGGCTAGCGGGAGGCAGGGCACCGGGGAGCTGTTTTTT.

The chain uses TRBV7-7 and TRBJ2-3; 14 bases align to TRBD2. Germline-derived CDR1 and CDR2 are SSHAT and FNYEAQ (reference sequence). The CDR3 totals 15 residues. The junction had 4 bases not matched to a gene; V was cut back by 5 bases and J by 6 bases. The CDR3 here is CASSETSGGADTQYF. The CDR3 DNA follows: TGTGCCAGCAGCGAGACTAGCGGGGGGGCGGATACGCAGTATTTT.

The chain employs TRBV12-3 or TRBV12-4 and TRBJ2-1, with D maybe TRBD1 (6 bases). This CDR3 contains 14 residues. Trimming cost V 4 bases and J 3 bases, with 10 bases left between them. CDR3 DNA sequence: TGTGCCAGCAGTTCAGGGGAATTCTACAATGAGCAGTTCTTC. Translation gives CASSSGEFYNEQFF.

There are a few counts of this clonotype. V usage is TRBV9 and J usage is TRBJ2-1, with D possibly being TRBD2 (6 bases). V was cut by 2 bases and J by 8 bases, with 8 bases left in between. Germline V gives CDR1 SGDLS, CDR2 YYNGEE. The CDR3 is 12 amino acids. CDR3 sequence reads: CASSVPGDEQFF. In DNA, the CDR3 is TGTGCCAGCAGCGTCCCGGGGGATGAGCAGTTCTTC.

The sample holds many counts of this clonotype. V and J are TRBV5-5 and TRBJ1-1, with D possibly matching TRBD1 (6 bases). The CDR3 spans 16 residues. V was pared by 0 bases and J by 0 bases, with 12 bases between. From germline, CDR1 is SGHKS and CDR2 YYEKEE (reference sequence). DNA for the CDR3: TGTGCCAGCAGCTTGGAGCAGGGGAAAATGAACACTGAAGCTTTCTTT. It translates to CASSLEQGKMNTEAFF.

This chain uses TRBV27 with TRBJ2-1, with 10 bases fitting TRBD2. J lost 7 bases, V lost 11 bases, and 14 bases had no gene match. CDR1 MNHEY and CDR2 SMNVEV come from the germline V gene (reference sequence). The CDR3 runs 15 residues. The CDR3 spells CASIQGGTSVNEQFF. The CDR3 DNA reads TGTGCCTCCATTCAAGGGGGGACTAGCGTAAATGAGCAGTTCTTC.

Only a few counts were recorded for this clonotype. The CDR3 coding sequence is TGTGCCAGCAGCTTAGGGACGGGAGTCGGTTACAATGAGCAGTTCTTC. Its protein is CASSLGTGVGYNEQFF. This rearrangement joins TRBV7-8 to TRBJ2-1; tentative D call: TRBD2 (6 bases). CDR1 and CDR2 (germline): SGHVS, FQNEAQ. Trimming cost V 1 base and J 4 bases, with 14 bases left between them. The CDR3 covers 16 residues.

The V call is TRBV3-1, the J call TRBJ2-1; no clear D gene. Germline V gene sequence: CDR1 LGHDT, CDR2 YNNKEL (reference sequence). This CDR3 region has 17 residues. Between the trimmed V and J ends, which lost 3 bases and 4 bases, there was a span of 19 bases. The CDR3 region has the DNA TGTGCCAGCAGCCACCAACTACGCGGCCCCGGATACAATGAGCAGTTCTTC. As protein: CASSHQLRGPGYNEQFF.